These 32 T cell receptor beta chains were sequenced from one sample in a study of shared clonotypes between healthy human individuals. TCRdb keeps only in-frame clones here, not all; method: immunoSEQ multiplex PCR. The sample records roughly 1 million clones, 65% to 80% being singletons. The sequenced sample was memory CD4+ T cells sorted from blood. Subset meaning: CD45RA-negative fraction. The receptor set was obtained from a man between 18 and 29 years old in good health.

This chain links TRBV7-9 with TRBJ2-1, with 11 positions matching TRBD2. This CDR3 region has 15 residues. With 8 bases clipped from V and 8 bases from J, the junction kept 11 bases outside the gene matches. CDR1 and CDR2 from the germline V gene are SEHNR and FQNEAQ (reference sequence). The DNA of the CDR3 is TGTGCCAGCCTACCACTAGCGGGAGTTATATATGAGCAGTTCTTC. Its translation: CASLPLAGVIYEQFF.

Details on this clone: This CDR3 is also generated by other DNA sequences in the sample. The chain couples TRBV9 to TRBJ2-1, with 8 bases that match TRBD2. The CDR3 runs 14 residues. Losses at the gene ends were 0 bases for V and 5 bases for J; bases not matched to a gene: 1. Germline V gene sequence: CDR1 SGDLS, CDR2 YYNGEE. In DNA, the CDR3 is TGTGCCAGCAGCGTAGGGGGACTAGACAATGAGCAGTTCTTC. This sequence encodes CASSVGGLDNEQFF.

The chain employs TRBV7-2 and TRBJ2-3; 15 nucleotides match TRBD2. J was trimmed by 0 bases and V by 5 bases; bases with no gene match: 9. Germline V lookup: CDR1 SGHTA, CDR2 FQGNSA. This CDR3 spans 19 amino acids. The CDR3 DNA sequence: TGTGCCAGCAGCAAGTCCGGGACTAGCGGGAGGCCTAGCACAGATACGCAGTATTTT. Translation: CASSKSGTSGRPSTDTQYF.

This chain links TRBV7-9 with TRBJ2-3; TRBD1 matches 9 bases. Trimming cost V 4 bases and J 4 bases; bases outside gene matches: 3. From germline, CDR1 is SEHNR and CDR2 FQNEAQ (reference sequence). This CDR3 contains 14 residues. In DNA, the CDR3 is TGTGCCAGCAGCTCACAGGGGGCGGCAGATACGCAGTATTTT. It is translated as CASSSQGAADTQYF.

The rearrangement uses TRBV6-1 and TRBJ2-7, with TRBD1 identical over 9 bases. The length of the CDR3 is 15 residues. CDR1 MNHNS and CDR2 SASEGT come from the germline V gene. Trimming cost V 6 bases and J 7 bases; bases outside gene matches: 13. CDR3 loop: CASRQPGQGNYEQYF. The CDR3 bases are TGTGCCAGCAGACAACCGGGACAGGGTAATTATGAGCAGTACTTC.

This chain uses TRBV28 with TRBJ2-4; D possibly corresponds to TRBD2 (5 bases). V lost 8 bases, J lost 7 bases, and 18 bases lay in between. The CDR3 runs to 14 residues. The V gene's germline CDR1 is MDHEN and CDR2 SYDVKM. CDR3 sequence reads: CASLNLEGGNIQYF. CDR3 DNA sequence: TGTGCCAGCCTTAACCTGGAAGGAGGCAACATTCAGTACTTC.

This clone was seen just once. The chain combines TRBV4-3 with TRBJ2-7; a weak D match, TRBD1 (5 bases). Germline V gene lookup returns CDR1 LGHNA and CDR2 YSLEER. The V end was cut by 1 base, the J end by 3 bases, with 19 bases between. This CDR3 comprises 17 residues. CDR3 amino acids: CASSQGSGTGALYEQYF. CDR3 nucleotides: TGCGCCAGCAGCCAAGGGTCAGGAACAGGAGCACTCTACGAGCAGTACTTC.

CDR3 sequence (DNA): TGTGCCAGCAGGGGAATCCGGGACAGGGGGCAAAGCGGTGGCTACACCTTC. Its translation: CASRGIRDRGQSGGYTF. This chain connects TRBV28 to TRBJ1-2; 12 bases match TRBD1. V dropped 6 bases and J dropped 7; count of bases not matched to a gene: 15. The CDR3 runs to 17 residues. Germline CDR1 and CDR2: MDHEN and SYDVKM.

V and J are TRBV6-1 and TRBJ2-6; tentative D call: TRBD2 (6 bases). CDR1 MNHNS and CDR2 SASEGT come from the germline V gene. The V gene lost 2 bases and the J gene lost 10 bases, with 15 bases spanning the gap. CDR3 length equals 15 residues. This chain's CDR3 is CASSEKEAGRNVLTF. In DNA, the CDR3 is TGTGCCAGCAGTGAAAAGGAGGCGGGGAGGAACGTCCTGACTTTC.

The chain couples TRBV6-1 to TRBJ2-3; 7 bases line up with TRBD1. From germline, CDR1 is MNHNS and CDR2 SASEGT. CDR3 size: 14 residues. V shed 3 bases and J 5 bases; nucleotides not matched to a gene: 5. CDR3: CASSEGQGVDTQYF. As DNA, the CDR3 is TGTGCCAGCAGTGAGGGGCAGGGGGTAGATACGCAGTATTTT.

The CDR3 nucleotides read TGTGCCAGCAGCCGACAGCCCTCCTCCTACGAGCAGTACTTC. This encodes CASSRQPSSYEQYF. The J gene is TRBJ2-7, the V gene TRBV5-4, with D perhaps TRBD1 (5 bases). This CDR3 has 14 residues. Germline loops: CDR1 SGHNT, CDR2 YYREEE (reference sequence). V gave up 4 bases and J gave up 0 bases, with 11 bases separating them.

The chain combines TRBV7-8 with TRBJ2-5, with 12 bases matching TRBD2. The CDR3 loop spans 14 amino acids. The germline V gene encodes CDR1 SGHVS and CDR2 FQNEAQ. The J segment lost 5 bases and the V segment lost 4 bases, leaving 2 bases of the junction unmatched. As DNA, the CDR3 is TGTGCCAGCAGCTCTAGCGGGGGGGGCGAGACCCAGTACTTC. Amino acids: CASSSSGGGETQYF. Together with reference TRBV7-8 and TRBJ2-5, the CDR3 gives the full variable domain: GAGVSQSPRYKVAKRGQDVALRCDPISGHVSLFWYQQALGQGPEFLTYFQNEAQLDKSGLPSDRFFAERPEGSVSTLKIQRTQQEDSAVYLCASSSSGGGETQYFGPGTRLLVL.

The chain employs TRBV15 and TRBJ1-5; 7 bases map to TRBD1. This CDR3 has 14 amino acids. Germline CDR1 LNHNV, CDR2 YYDKDF (reference sequence). J gave up 7 bases and V 3 bases, and 6 bases lay outside the gene matches. CDR3 region: CATSRDRSVQPQHF. The CDR3 nucleotides read TGTGCCACCAGCAGGGACAGGTCTGTCCAGCCCCAGCATTTT.

This clone was observed a few times. The chain is built from TRBV28 and TRBJ1-1; D uncertain. Germline V gene lookup returns CDR1 MDHEN and CDR2 SYDVKM. The length of the CDR3 is 14 residues. The ends were cut back, 3 bases at V and 0 bases at J, with 8 bases in the middle. The CDR3 region is CASSLITLNTEAFF. CDR3 DNA: TGTGCCAGCAGTTTGATAACGTTGAACACTGAAGCTTTCTTT.

The chain uses TRBV5-1 and TRBJ2-7, with D tentatively TRBD1 or TRBD2 (5 bases each). This CDR3 region has 13 residues. Germline lookup yields CDR1 SGHRS and CDR2 YFSETQ. Trimming took 4 bases from V and 6 from J, leaving 14 bases between them. CDR3 in DNA: TGCGCCAGCAGCAGGGGTGACTACGGCGAGCAGTACTTC. Translating it yields CASSRGDYGEQYF.

There are a few counts of this clone. V gene TRBV7-2 combines with J gene TRBJ2-7; 11 bases fit TRBD1. The CDR3 is 14 amino acids. Germline CDR1 and CDR2: SGHTA and FQGNSA. V shed 5 bases, J shed 7 bases, and the junction held 7 bases outside the gene matches. The CDR3 is CASSPGQGAEEQYF. The CDR3 coding sequence is TGTGCCAGCAGCCCCGGACAGGGGGCAGAGGAGCAGTACTTC.

The CDR3 loop reads CASSLGWAQGTLAKNIQYF. CDR3 nucleotides: TGTGCCAGCAGCTTAGGGTGGGCACAGGGAACTCTAGCCAAAAACATTCAGTACTTC. The V and J genes are TRBV7-2 and TRBJ2-4, with a possible D match to TRBD1 (6 bases). This CDR3 has 19 residues. V lost 1 base and J lost 0, with 19 bases in between. Germline lookup yields CDR1 SGHTA and CDR2 FQGNSA.

This chain connects TRBV7-9 to TRBJ1-4, with no clear D. Trimming removed 5 bases at V and 1 base at J, with 8 bases between. Germline-derived CDR1 and CDR2 are SEHNR and FQNEAQ (reference sequence). This CDR3 contains 14 residues. CDR3 amino acids: CASSQDRTNEKLFF. The CDR3, as DNA: TGTGCCAGCAGCCAAGATAGAACTAATGAAAAACTGTTTTTT.

This clone is a singleton in its sample. V usage is TRBV7-2 and J usage is TRBJ1-4, with D possibly matching TRBD1 (6 bases). Germline V lookup: CDR1 SGHTA, CDR2 FQGNSA. CDR3 size: 18 residues. Trimming shortened V by 2 bases and J by 8 bases, and 24 bases separated the two germline ends. CDR3 amino acids: CASSLSSNLGGQTEKLFF. The DNA of the CDR3 is TGTGCCAGCAGCTTATCCTCGAATCTCGGGGGGCAAACGGAAAAACTGTTTTTT.

The V and J genes are TRBV5-1 and TRBJ1-4, with TRBD1 matching over 7 bases. The germline V gene has CDR1 SGHRS and CDR2 YFSETQ. The length of the CDR3 is 16 residues. Trimming cost V 2 bases and J 3 bases; bases outside gene matches: 7. CDR3 sequence (DNA): TGCGCCAGCAGCTTAGGGCAGACAGGGTCTAATGAAAAACTGTTTTTT. Its protein product is CASSLGQTGSNEKLFF.

The V call is TRBV7-2, the J call TRBJ2-2; no definite D call. V was trimmed by 7 bases and J by 4 bases, leaving 10 bases between them. Germline V gene sequence: CDR1 SGHTA, CDR2 FQGNSA. The CDR3 has 13 amino acids. CDR3 sequence: CASNRWITGELFF. The CDR3 coding sequence is TGTGCCAGCAACCGCTGGATCACCGGGGAGCTGTTTTTT. Drawing the rest from reference TRBV7-2 and TRBJ2-2, the complete variable domain is GAGVSQSPSNKVTEKGKDVELRCDPISGHTALYWYRQSLGQGLEFLIYFQGNSAPDKSGLPSDRFSAERTGGSVSTLTIQRTQQEDSAVYLCASNRWITGELFFGEGSRLTVL.

V usage is TRBV2 and J usage is TRBJ2-2, with D perhaps matching TRBD1 or TRBD2 (5 bases each). Trimming took 5 bases from V and 8 from J, leaving 12 bases between them. The CDR3 extends over 13 amino acids. Germline CDR1 and CDR2: SNHLY and FYNNEI. DNA for the CDR3: TGTGCCAGCAGTTACGGGGCGTCTGGGGAGCTGTTTTTT. This translates into CASSYGASGELFF.

Only one count was recorded for this clone. This chain links TRBV19 with TRBJ1-4; 9 bases line up with TRBD1. The V gene end was trimmed by 7 bases and the J gene end by 3 bases; junction bases not matched to a gene: 6. This CDR3 is built from 15 residues. Germline V gene sequence: CDR1 LNHDA, CDR2 SQIVND (reference sequence). The CDR3 is CASTLQGAANEKLFF. The CDR3 DNA follows: TGTGCCAGTACCCTACAGGGGGCGGCTAATGAAAAACTGTTTTTT.

The chain links TRBV2 to TRBJ2-1; D might be TRBD1 or TRBD2, each matching 5 bases. Germline-derived CDR1 and CDR2 are SNHLY and FYNNEI. The CDR3 has 14 amino acids. Trimming pared 5 bases from V and 3 bases from J, leaving 11 bases between. CDR3 DNA: TGTGCCAGCAGTCGGGACCGGCACTACAATGAGCAGTTCTTC. The encoded protein is CASSRDRHYNEQFF.

The gene calls are TRBV28 and TRBJ1-3; D gene ambiguous. The CDR3 consists of 15 residues. V lost 6 bases and J 0 bases, leaving 12 bases between the germline ends. Per the germline V gene, CDR1 is MDHEN and CDR2 is SYDVKM. CDR3 residues: CASSPMGSSGNTIYF. The CDR3 nucleotides are TGTGCCAGCAGCCCAATGGGGAGCTCTGGAAACACCATATATTTT.

This clone has a single count. The J gene is TRBJ1-5, the V gene TRBV2; 10 nucleotides line up with TRBD1. CDR3 length equals 15 residues. The germline V gene encodes CDR1 SNHLY and CDR2 FYNNEI. V dropped 6 bases and J dropped 3; count of bases not matched to a gene: 5. CDR3 DNA sequence: TGTGCCAGCAGGGGGGGACAGGGGACCAATCAGCCCCAGCATTTT. This sequence encodes CASRGGQGTNQPQHF.

The chain has TRBV6-1 and TRBJ1-1, with unresolved D. The V gene lost 6 bases and the J gene lost 11 bases, with 19 bases spanning the gap. The CDR3 spans 13 residues. Germline V gene sequence: CDR1 MNHNS, CDR2 SASEGT. The CDR3 region has the DNA TGTGCCAGCAGCATCCTGTTTCAGTTAGGGGCTTTCTTT. Amino acid sequence: CASSILFQLGAFF.

The V and J genes are TRBV7-3 and TRBJ2-4; D is undetermined. The V and J ends lost 8 bases and 3 bases respectively, with 8 bases between them. The CDR3 length is 12 residues. The V gene's germline CDR1 is SGHTA and CDR2 FQGTGA. As DNA, the CDR3 is TGTGCCAGCGGGAACAGCAAAAACATTCAGTACTTC. Its protein product is CASGNSKNIQYF.

This clone was counted only a few times. The V and J genes are TRBV7-9 and TRBJ1-2; tentatively, D is TRBD1 (5 bases). CDR3 length: 14 residues. CDR1 and CDR2 (germline): SEHNR, FQNEAQ (reference sequence). The V gene lost 5 bases and the J gene lost 2 bases, with 12 bases spanning the gap. CDR3 in DNA: TGTGCCAGCAGCCCTTGGGGGGGGAACTATGGCTACACCTTC. As protein: CASSPWGGNYGYTF.

The chain joins TRBV7-2 to TRBJ1-6, with D possibly TRBD1 on 5 matching bases. CDR1 and CDR2 (germline): SGHTA, FQGNSA. Deletions cut 6 bases from V and 7 bases from J, with 16 bases between. CDR3 size: 15 residues. In nucleotides, the CDR3 is TGTGCCAGCAGGGGGGAGGGCAGCCTAAATTCACCCCTCCACTTT. This codes for CASRGEGSLNSPLHF.

The rearrangement joins TRBV6-5 to TRBJ1-2; tentatively, D is TRBD1 (6 bases). The CDR3 spans 13 residues. The V gene's germline CDR1 is MNHEY and CDR2 SVGAGI. V dropped 6 bases and J dropped 5 bases, with 13 bases sitting between them. The CDR3 sequence: CASRADSSYGYTF. CDR3 sequence (DNA): TGTGCCAGCAGGGCGGACAGCTCATATGGCTACACCTTC.

The chain has TRBV27 and TRBJ2-1; TRBD2 matches at 10 bases. After removal of 8 bases from V and 7 bases from J, the junction contained 14 bases not matched to a gene. This CDR3 spans 16 amino acids. From germline, CDR1 is MNHEY and CDR2 SMNVEV (reference sequence). CDR3 sequence: CASRLNPSGGANEQFF. The CDR3 DNA sequence: TGTGCCAGCCGGTTGAATCCTAGCGGGGGAGCAAATGAGCAGTTCTTC.